These 27 T cell receptor beta chains came from one sample sequenced in a study of blood T cells in healthy people across ages. Primed by a sample-barcoded 5' primer and a J-beta primer mix, a second PCR proceeded for roughly 7 to 12 cycles. Via MiXCR, TCRdb re-called the 5' RACE reads, giving one row per CDR3 protein. Of about 840,000 distinct CDR3 sequences listed, roughly 28% are singletons. These same data were also listed under a study on T cells of mothers and their children.

Sample: blood. The receptors here all came from a woman aged 40 to 50 in good health.

The CDR3 loop reads CSVEPGRTEAFF. CDR3 sequence (DNA): TGCAGCGTTGAACCAGGGCGGACTGAAGCTTTCTTT. V and J are TRBV29-1 and TRBJ1-1; possible D gene TRBD1, 5 bases. The CDR3 runs to 12 residues. Germline CDR1 and CDR2: SQVTM and ANQGSEA. V was shortened by 2 bases and J by 5 bases, with 9 bases between the two germline ends.

The rearrangement links TRBV3-1 to TRBJ1-2; D is uncertain. The CDR3 extends over 13 amino acids. The germline CDR1 and CDR2 sequences are LGHDT and YNNKEL (reference sequence). V lost 3 bases, J lost 4 bases, and 9 bases lay in between. CDR3 protein: CASSHEDGYGYTF. The CDR3 nucleotides are TGTGCCAGCAGCCATGAGGACGGCTATGGCTACACCTTC.

This chain uses TRBV7-2 with TRBJ1-1; 8 nucleotides line up with TRBD1. Trimming cost V 3 bases and J 6 bases; bases outside gene matches: 6. The V gene's germline CDR1 is SGHTA and CDR2 FQGNSA. The CDR3 is 14 residues long. In DNA, the CDR3 is TGTGCCAGCAGCTTCCGCAGGGGGCGCGCTGAAGCTTTCTTT. It encodes CASSFRRGRAEAFF.

The table lists this clonotype with many counts. This rearrangement joins TRBV12-3 or TRBV12-4 to TRBJ1-2; a possible D gene is TRBD1 (6 bases). This CDR3 has 14 residues. V gave up 6 bases and J gave up 1 base, with 12 bases separating them. The CDR3 loop is CASSYGQHNYGYTF. The CDR3 nucleotides are TGTGCCAGCAGCTACGGACAGCATAACTATGGCTACACCTTC.

Comments on this clonotype: A much more abundant neighbour one base away suggests this may be a read error. The rearrangement joins TRBV28 to TRBJ1-2; D is uncertain. Trimming stripped 4 bases from V and 9 bases from J, with 12 bases between. This CDR3 has 12 residues. Looked up from germline, CDR1 is MDHEN and CDR2 is SYDVKM. The CDR3 region is CASSYSLSSYTF. In DNA form, the CDR3 reads TGTGCCAGCAGTTACAGCTTGTCGAGCTACACCTTC.

Concerning this clonotype: Germline and junction disagree at one end, which may indicate a read error. The chain recombines TRBV7-4 with TRBJ2-6, with TRBD2 matching 7 bases. The CDR3 spans 17 residues. The germline CDR1 and CDR2 sequences are SGHVT and SQSDAQ. In DNA form, the CDR3 reads TGTGCCGGCAGACTGGCGGGGGACCGCTCTGGGGCCAACGTCCTGACTTTC. It encodes CAGRLAGDRSGANVLTF.

This clonotype was counted between two and nine times. The chain recombines TRBV28 with TRBJ1-2, with D possibly TRBD1 on 6 matching bases. This CDR3 has 14 residues. V lost 5 bases to trimming and J lost 4 bases, with 14 bases between them. The germline gives CDR1 MDHEN, CDR2 SYDVKM. In DNA, the CDR3 is TGTGCCAGCAGTCTCGCGGGGGGCATCTATGGCTACACCTTC. It translates to CASSLAGGIYGYTF.

This sequence joins TRBV5-1 and TRBJ1-1; D not certain. Trimming took 0 bases from V and 8 from J, leaving 17 bases between them. Germline CDR1 reads SGHRS; CDR2 reads YFSETQ. This CDR3 comprises 15 residues. The CDR3 spells CASSLERTDIGEAFF. The CDR3, as DNA: TGCGCCAGCAGCTTGGAGCGGACCGATATAGGGGAAGCTTTCTTT.

This clonotype was picked up a small number of times. This chain links TRBV20-1 with TRBJ1-6, with a weak D call TRBD1 (5 bases). V was pared by 0 bases and J by 7 bases, with 13 bases between. CDR3 length: 15 amino acids. From germline, CDR1 is DFQATT and CDR2 SNEGSKA (reference sequence). The chain's CDR3 is CSARDSERGNSPLHF. DNA for the CDR3: TGCAGTGCTAGAGATTCGGAAAGGGGCAATTCACCCCTCCACTTT.

A few counts support this clonotype. The CDR3 sequence: CASSLQDRVDYEQYF. The DNA of the CDR3 is TGTGCCAGCAGTTTACAGGACAGGGTCGACTACGAGCAGTACTTC. V usage is TRBV28 and J usage is TRBJ2-7, with 8 bases identical to TRBD1. Trimming at V came to 2 bases and at J to 3 bases, leaving 6 bases not matched to a gene. Germline V lookup: CDR1 MDHEN, CDR2 SYDVKM. The CDR3 runs to 15 residues.

This clonotype was seen repeatedly, ten times or more. The chain employs TRBV7-2 and TRBJ2-6; D assignment may be TRBD1 or TRBD2 (5 bases each). The CDR3 totals 17 residues. Germline V gene lookup returns CDR1 SGHTA and CDR2 FQGNSA. Trimming removed 4 bases at V and 2 bases at J, with 15 bases between. The CDR3 protein is CASSSGRSRAGANVLTF. The CDR3 DNA reads TGTGCCAGCAGCTCGGGACGGAGCCGGGCTGGGGCCAACGTCCTGACTTTC.

In the case of this clonotype: A much more abundant neighbour one base away suggests this may be a read error. V gene TRBV6-2 or TRBV6-3 combines with J gene TRBJ2-1, with TRBD2 identical over 10 bases. From germline, CDR1 is MNHEY and CDR2 SVGEGT. The CDR3 loop spans 18 amino acids. This chain's CDR3 is CAGSYRLGASGSLDEQFF. CDR3 bases: TGTGCCGGCAGTTACAGGCTGGGTGCTAGCGGGAGCCTGGATGAGCAGTTCTTC.

To note about this clonotype: This may be a read error: a much more frequent sequence differs by one nucleotide. V and J are TRBV28 and TRBJ2-4; D uncertain. The length of the CDR3 is 14 residues. Trimming pared 4 bases from V and 2 bases from J, leaving 9 bases between. CDR1 and CDR2 from the germline V gene are MDHEN and SYDVKM. The chain's CDR3 is CASSSTETKNIQYF. Here the CDR3 DNA reads TGTGCCAGCAGTTCCACGGAAACCAAAAACATTCAGTACTTC.

This rearrangement joins TRBV28 to TRBJ1-1; TRBD1 aligns across 8 bases. CDR1 and CDR2 from the germline V gene are MDHEN and SYDVKM. Trimming removed 5 bases from V and 3 bases from J; junction bases left unmatched: 8. The CDR3 sequence is 15 residues long. In DNA, the CDR3 is TGTGCCAGCAGTCCAGGGGGCTACCTTTACACTGAAGCTTTCTTT. Its translation: CASSPGGYLYTEAFF.

For this clonotype: A much larger clone lies one base from this, so it may be a read error. The chain uses TRBV7-2 and TRBJ2-7; D is ambiguous. The DNA end is more similar to TRBJ2-5, so the J call may be wrong. The CDR3 runs 14 residues. CDR1 and CDR2 (germline): SGHTA, FQGNSA. The CDR3 reads CVSSLTSVRETQYF. In DNA, the CDR3 is TGTGTCAGCAGCTTAACAAGCGTTCGAGAGACCCAGTACTTC.

The J gene is TRBJ2-7, the V gene TRBV6-6; 7 nucleotides match TRBD1. V lost 6 bases and J lost 4; bases outside the gene matches: 12. The CDR3 has 15 residues. CDR1 MNHNY and CDR2 SVGAGI come from the germline V gene (reference sequence). The CDR3 nucleotides are TGTGCCAGCAGACCACTCTCGACAGGGAAGTACGAGCAGTACTTC. This gives the protein CASRPLSTGKYEQYF.

This clonotype was seen at least ten times. The rearrangement joins TRBV5-1 to TRBJ2-7; a weak D match, TRBD1 (8 bases). This CDR3 has 16 residues. Per the germline V gene, CDR1 is SGHRS and CDR2 is YFSETQ. V was clipped by 4 bases and J by 1 base, with 18 bases between them. The CDR3 DNA reads as TGCGCCAGCAGCGATCGCCAACAGGGGGGGTCCTACGAGCAGTACTTC. Translating it yields CASSDRQQGGSYEQYF.

A few counts support this clonotype. The chain recombines TRBV11-2 with TRBJ2-2; D remains unclear. The germline gives CDR1 SGHAT, CDR2 FQNNGV. V lost 5 bases, J lost 6 bases, and 10 bases lay in between. The CDR3 contains 13 residues. The CDR3 sequence is CASSADDPGELFF. The CDR3 DNA reads TGTGCCAGCAGCGCCGACGACCCCGGGGAGCTGTTTTTT.

The chain joins TRBV5-1 to TRBJ2-7; 9 bases fit TRBD1. J was trimmed by 4 bases and V by 7 bases; bases with no gene match: 9. Germline V gives CDR1 SGHRS, CDR2 YFSETQ. The CDR3 sequence is 14 residues long. As DNA, the CDR3 is TGCGCCAGCCGGAGGACAGGGGCGACTTACGAGCAGTACTTC. Translating it yields CASRRTGATYEQYF. Based on the CDR3 plus reference TRBV5-1 and TRBJ2-7, the full variable domain is KAGVTQTPRYLIKTRGQQVTLSCSPISGHRSVSWYQQTPGQGLQFLFEYFSETQRNKGNFPGRFSGRQFSNSRSEMNVSTLELGDSALYLCASRRTGATYEQYFGPGTRLTVT.

This clonotype was counted many times. This chain uses TRBV2 with TRBJ2-6; no clear D gene. The CDR3 has 18 residues. The germline gives CDR1 SNHLY, CDR2 FYNNEI. V was trimmed by 1 base and J by 0 bases, leaving 13 bases between them. DNA of the CDR3: TGTGCCAGCAGTGAAGGGCAGGAATTAGCCTCTGGGGCCAACGTCCTGACTTTC. Protein: CASSEGQELASGANVLTF.

With respect to this clonotype: A junction boundary mismatches the germline segment, possibly from a read error. The gene calls are TRBV14 and TRBJ1-1; D is unresolved. The germline V gene has CDR1 SGHDN and CDR2 FVKESK. This CDR3 contains 14 residues. Here the CDR3 DNA reads TGTGCCAGCAGCCGGTGGGTAGCGAACACTGAGGCTTTCTTT. Translated, it gives CASSRWVANTEAFF.

This clonotype was detected only a few times. The chain is built from TRBV20-1 and TRBJ2-5; D is unresolved. Germline CDR1 DFQATT, CDR2 SNEGSKA (reference sequence). Trimming removed 1 base at V and 1 base at J, with 7 bases between. This CDR3 is built from 13 residues. The CDR3 here is CSARGSVQETQYF. The CDR3 bases are TGCAGTGCTAGAGGATCAGTCCAAGAGACCCAGTACTTC.

This clonotype was seen a few times. A read error may be the cause here, since a much bigger clone is one base away. This sequence joins TRBV6-4 and TRBJ2-3, with TRBD1 identical over 9 bases. Per the germline V gene, CDR1 is MRHNA and CDR2 is SNTAGT. V shed 5 bases and J 6 bases; nucleotides not matched to a gene: 12. This CDR3 comprises 16 residues. The CDR3 DNA is TGTGCCAGCAGTTTACAGGGGGCCGATCCCGGGGATACGCAGTATTTT. Protein product: CASSLQGADPGDTQYF.

The chain couples TRBV19 to TRBJ1-1; the D is unclear. This CDR3 spans 15 amino acids. Trimming removed 4 bases at V and 3 bases at J, with 15 bases between. Germline CDR1 is LNHDA and CDR2 is SQIVND (reference sequence). CDR3 region: CASSRVSYWDTEAFF. Here the CDR3 DNA reads TGTGCCAGTAGTAGAGTCTCCTACTGGGACACTGAAGCTTTCTTT.

This clonotype was found many times. One end of the junction varies from germline; a read error may be responsible. J is TRBJ2-1 and V is TRBV5-1; D is unclear. This CDR3 is built from 11 residues. CDR1 SGHRS and CDR2 YFSETQ come from the germline V gene. Written as DNA, the CDR3 is TGTGCCAGCAGCCCTGACAATGAGCAGTTCTTC. Translation: CASSPDNEQFF.

Note on this clonotype: This may come from a read error, since a much larger clone is one base off. The chain joins TRBV2 to TRBJ2-6, with a possible D match to TRBD1 (6 bases). Germline CDR1 and CDR2: SNHLY and FYNNEI. The CDR3 loop spans 13 amino acids. The CDR3 loop is CASSRQVWDVRTF. The CDR3 DNA is TGTGCCAGCAGTCGACAGGTTTGGGACGTCCGGACTTTC.

This clonotype occurred many times. This chain connects TRBV7-2 to TRBJ1-2; 8 bases agree with TRBD1. This CDR3 contains 14 residues. After removal of 0 bases from V and 4 bases from J, the junction contained 1 base not matched to a gene. The germline CDR1 and CDR2 sequences are SGHTA and FQGNSA. The CDR3 sequence: CASSLAQGGYGYTF. As DNA, the CDR3 is TGTGCCAGCAGCTTAGCACAGGGGGGCTATGGCTACACCTTC.